This entry is about one TCR beta chain. The antigen remains undetermined. Germline CDR1 and CDR2: MGHDK and SYGVNS. The CDR3 contains 14 residues. Trimming stripped 6 bases from V and 5 bases from J, with 14 bases between. The data originate from a study of blood T cells in healthy people across ages. Study-wide results and limits: Among T cells, TCR beta diversity per million cells dropped roughly linearly as age rose.

PCR was performed a second time for 7 to 11 cycles using a sample-barcoded 5' primer and a J-beta primer mix. Every individual sample yielded 2.5 million or more paired-end reads (each containing CDR3). TCRdb reanalysed the 5' RACE reads using MiXCR and keeps one entry per CDR3 protein. The sample holds 1.2 million to 1.5 million distinct CDR3 sequences, around 59% seen once. The TCR sequence derives from a man between 18 and 35 years old in good health. V usage is TRBV25-1 and J usage is TRBJ2-1; either TRBD1 or TRBD2 may supply D (5 bases each). The sequenced sample was blood. The CDR3 reads CASRPRDANNEQFF. CDR3 DNA: TGTGCCAGCAGGCCACGGGACGCCAACAATGAGCAGTTCTTC.